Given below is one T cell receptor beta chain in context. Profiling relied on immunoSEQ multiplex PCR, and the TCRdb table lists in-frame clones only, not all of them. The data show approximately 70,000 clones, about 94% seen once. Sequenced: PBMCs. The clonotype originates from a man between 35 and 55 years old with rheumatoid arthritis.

This chain's CDR3 is CASSLVRVGSGNTIYF. The CDR3 DNA sequence: TGTGCCAGCAGCTTAGTAAGGGTGGGCTCTGGAAACACCATATATTTT. This chain connects TRBV11-2 to TRBJ1-3; D not resolved. V dropped 1 base and J dropped 0 bases, with 10 bases sitting between them. CDR1 is SGHAT, CDR2 FQNNGV, per germline. The CDR3 has 16 amino acids. The full variable domain, rest sourced from reference TRBV11-2 and TRBJ1-3, is EAGVAQSPRYKIIEKRQSVAFWCNPISGHATLYWYQQILGQGPKLLIQFQNNGVVDDSQLPKDRFSAERLKGVDSTLKIQPAKLEDSAVYLCASSLVRVGSGNTIYFGEGSWLTVV.